This T cell receptor (beta chain) comes out of a study of T cell responses to AZD1222 COVID-19 vaccine. Study conclusions and caveats: Unmutated variant regions are reportedly the target of nearly half of TCRs that are spike-specific. Baseline serostatus was positive in only a handful of AZD1222 recipients.

V was clipped by 1 base and J by 2 bases, with 6 bases between them. The length of the CDR3 is 13 residues. CDR1 is SGHAT, CDR2 FQNNGV, per germline. Data came from immunoSEQ multiplex PCR; TCRdb stores just in-frame clones and leaves some out. The sample has 200,000 to 250,000 clones, about 93% seen once. With respect to this clone: The antigen remains unidentified.

The source was peripheral blood, collected on day 0 of MenACWY control vaccination. The chain is built from TRBV11-2 and TRBJ2-7; D gene ambiguous. The sequence came from an adult in good health. Here the CDR3 DNA reads TGTGCCAGCAGCTTAGGGAATACCTACGAGCAGTACTTC. Residues: CASSLGNTYEQYF. Based on the CDR3 plus reference TRBV11-2 and TRBJ2-7, the full variable domain is EAGVAQSPRYKIIEKRQSVAFWCNPISGHATLYWYQQILGQGPKLLIQFQNNGVVDDSQLPKDRFSAERLKGVDSTLKIQPAKLEDSAVYLCASSLGNTYEQYFGPGTRLTVT.